The 30 T cell receptor beta chains given below trace back to one sample, sequenced in a study of cytomegalovirus exposure and HLA in healthy donors. Some clones are missing from TCRdb's copy, which holds only in-frame ones; the method was immunoSEQ multiplex PCR. This sample has around 170,000 clones, with more than 75% found just once. Material for sequencing was PBMCs. These receptors were taken from a man aged 18-30 years in good health and CMV-seronegative.

The V gene is TRBV30, the J gene TRBJ2-1; 8 bases fit TRBD2. The CDR3 loop spans 13 amino acids. Germline V gene data show CDR1 as GTSNPN and CDR2 as SVGIG (reference sequence). Trimming removed 3 bases from V and 9 bases from J; junction bases left unmatched: 7. CDR3 in amino acids: CAWRGSGIGEQFF. The CDR3 DNA reads TGTGCCTGGAGAGGTAGCGGGATTGGTGAGCAGTTCTTC.

The chain links TRBV27 to TRBJ1-5, with D unclear. With 4 bases removed from V and 1 base from J, the gap between germline ends came to 11 bases. Germline lookup yields CDR1 MNHEY and CDR2 SMNVEV (reference sequence). CDR3 size: 15 residues. The CDR3 nucleotides are TGTGCCAGCAGTTACCGGACTAACAGCAATCAGCCCCAGCATTTT. Its translation is CASSYRTNSNQPQHF.

This chain joins TRBV5-6 and TRBJ1-1; D remains unclear. Per the germline V gene, CDR1 is SGHDT and CDR2 is YYEEEE. The CDR3 has 15 residues. V dropped 0 bases and J dropped 5 bases, with 14 bases sitting between them. CDR3: CASSLAPLTGTEAFF. The CDR3 DNA reads TGTGCCAGCAGCTTGGCCCCGCTAACGGGGACTGAAGCTTTCTTT.

This clone has just a few counts. The chain couples TRBV6-5 to TRBJ1-5; D perhaps matches TRBD1 (6 bases). Per the germline V gene, CDR1 is MNHEY and CDR2 is SVGAGI. This CDR3 is 13 amino acids long. With 5 bases removed from V and 6 bases from J, the gap between germline ends came to 11 bases. In DNA, the CDR3 is TGTGCCAGCAGTCCACAGGGCGGTCAGCCCCAGCATTTT. As protein: CASSPQGGQPQHF.

For the CDR3, the DNA is TGTGCCTCCGGGGGTTACGAGCAGTACGTC. This codes for CASGGYEQYV. The chain carries TRBV15 and TRBJ2-7; the D gene is possibly TRBD2 (6 bases). The CDR3 totals 10 residues. V was pared by 11 bases and J by 4 bases, with 9 bases between. Germline assignment: CDR1 LNHNV and CDR2 YYDKDF (reference sequence).

This clone was seen once. This chain links TRBV5-1 with TRBJ2-7; 8 bases agree with TRBD2. Germline values: CDR1 SGHRS, CDR2 YFSETQ. Trimming took 2 bases from V and 4 from J; bases not matched to a gene: 8. This CDR3 is 15 amino acids long. Here the CDR3 DNA reads TGCGCCAGCAGCTTCGACAGCGGGGGAATTTACGAGCAGTACTTC. Translation: CASSFDSGGIYEQYF.

The rearrangement links TRBV6-4 to TRBJ2-2; 9 bases agree with TRBD1. In germline, CDR1 is MRHNA, CDR2 SNTAGT. The CDR3 covers 14 residues. Trimming at V came to 6 bases and at J to 6 bases, leaving 5 bases not matched to a gene. In nucleotides, the CDR3 is TGTGCCAGCAGGGGACAGGGAAGCGCCGGGGAGCTGTTTTTT. Translated: CASRGQGSAGELFF.

By sample share, this clone is medium-sized. J is TRBJ2-1 and V is TRBV6-1; TRBD1 agrees at 9 bases. Unmatched junction bases numbered 2, after V lost 5 bases and J lost 0 bases. The germline V gene encodes CDR1 MNHNS and CDR2 SASEGT. There are 15 residues in the CDR3. CDR3 bases: TGTGCCAGCAGTCCGACAGGGGGCTCCTACAATGAGCAGTTCTTC. It specifies CASSPTGGSYNEQFF.

The chain uses TRBV5-4 and TRBJ2-2, with TRBD2 identical over 10 bases. The CDR3 runs to 15 residues. V was clipped by 0 bases and J by 5 bases; unmatched bases: 1. Germline V gene sequence: CDR1 SGHNT, CDR2 YYREEE (reference sequence). The CDR3 here is CASSLVAGGTGELFF. CDR3 coding DNA: TGTGCCAGCAGCTTGGTAGCGGGAGGTACCGGGGAGCTGTTTTTT.

The V and J genes are TRBV28 and TRBJ2-4, with D possibly TRBD1 on 6 matching bases. The CDR3 is 14 amino acids. V gave up 7 bases and J gave up 5 bases, with 15 bases separating them. The germline CDR1 and CDR2 sequences are MDHEN and SYDVKM. In DNA, the CDR3 is TGTGCCAGCACCTTGCAGGGGTTCCAAAACATTCAGTACTTC. As protein: CASTLQGFQNIQYF.

The DNA of the CDR3 is TGTGCCAGTAAATTAGGACTGTCCTACAATGAGCAGTTCTTC. This codes for CASKLGLSYNEQFF. The chain combines TRBV19 with TRBJ2-1, with a weak D call TRBD2 (5 bases). Germline V gives CDR1 LNHDA, CDR2 SQIVND (reference sequence). V was trimmed by 7 bases and J by 1 base, leaving 11 bases between them. This CDR3 comprises 14 residues. Looking up the rest from reference TRBV19 and TRBJ2-1 gives the full variable domain: DGGITQSPKYLFRKEGQNVTLSCEQNLNHDAMYWYRQDPGQGLRLIYYSQIVNDFQKGDIAEGYSVSREKKESFPLTVTSAQKNPTAFYLCASKLGLSYNEQFFGPGTRLTVL.

This clone was counted between two and nine times. The chain carries TRBV6-5 and TRBJ1-2; D gene uncertain. V lost 6 bases and J 4 bases, leaving 15 bases between the germline ends. CDR3 size: 14 residues. Germline CDR1 reads MNHEY; CDR2 reads SVGAGI. CDR3 protein: CASRSPEGGYGYTF. CDR3 coding DNA: TGTGCCAGCAGAAGCCCCGAGGGCGGCTATGGCTACACCTTC.

The rearrangement links TRBV6-5 to TRBJ2-1; 10 bases agree with TRBD2. CDR1 is MNHEY, CDR2 SVGAGI, per germline. CDR3 size: 14 residues. The ends lost 7 bases at V and 7 bases at J; junction bases unmatched: 7. The CDR3 sequence: CASTHRTSGNEQFF. The CDR3 bases are TGTGCCAGCACCCACCGGACTAGCGGAAATGAGCAGTTCTTC.

The chain combines TRBV5-1 with TRBJ2-3; 8 positions match TRBD1. The CDR3 extends over 16 amino acids. J gave up 2 bases and V 6 bases, and 11 bases lay outside the gene matches. Germline V CDR1 and CDR2: SGHRS, YFSETQ. The CDR3 sequence is CASTHPTGADTDTQYF. CDR3 DNA sequence: TGCGCCAGCACCCACCCGACAGGGGCGGACACAGATACGCAGTATTTT.

This clone turned up a few times. The J gene is TRBJ2-1, the V gene TRBV2, with D possibly matching TRBD2 (6 bases). This CDR3 region has 14 residues. Trimming took 7 bases from V and 7 from J, leaving 17 bases between them. The germline V gene encodes CDR1 SNHLY and CDR2 FYNNEI. CDR3 region: CASIGVSEGNEQFF. DNA for the CDR3: TGTGCCAGCATAGGGGTCTCGGAGGGGAATGAGCAGTTCTTC.

This chain joins TRBV27 and TRBJ2-7; D gene ambiguous. CDR3 length: 13 amino acids. Germline values: CDR1 MNHEY, CDR2 SMNVEV (reference sequence). Trimming removed 3 bases at V and 3 bases at J, with 9 bases between. The CDR3 region is CASSLFTNYEQYF. The CDR3 coding sequence is TGTGCCAGCAGTTTGTTCACTAACTACGAGCAGTACTTC.

V usage is TRBV4-3 and J usage is TRBJ2-1; D is possibly TRBD2 (5 bases). Germline CDR1 is LGHNA and CDR2 is YSLEER. There are 16 residues in the CDR3. V lost 4 bases to trimming and J lost 7 bases, with 20 bases between them. The CDR3 reads CASSLSHPPGMNEQFF. In DNA form, the CDR3 reads TGCGCCAGCAGCCTAAGTCATCCCCCCGGGATGAATGAGCAGTTCTTC.

The CDR3 coding sequence is TGTGCCAGCAGTTCGGGGGGCGGTGGCAATCAGCCCCAGCATTTT. It codes for CASSSGGGGNQPQHF. This sequence joins TRBV6-5 and TRBJ1-5; D possibly corresponds to TRBD1 (6 bases). CDR1 is MNHEY, CDR2 SVGAGI, per germline. The CDR3 runs 15 residues. The V end lost 4 bases, the J end lost 2 bases, and 12 bases lay between the germline ends.

The V call is TRBV28, the J call TRBJ2-7, with D uncertain. Germline V gene lookup returns CDR1 MDHEN and CDR2 SYDVKM. Trimming took off 5 bases at V and 3 bases at J, with 8 bases between the two ends. The CDR3 has 12 amino acids. CDR3 sequence: CASSTRDYEQYV. For the CDR3, the DNA is TGTGCCAGCAGTACAAGGGACTACGAGCAGTACGTC.

The chain has TRBV27 and TRBJ2-1, with TRBD2 identical over 12 bases. The J segment lost 14 bases and the V segment lost 0 bases, leaving 5 bases of the junction unmatched. CDR3 length: 14 residues. The germline CDR1 and CDR2 sequences are MNHEY and SMNVEV (reference sequence). In nucleotides, the CDR3 is TGTGCCAGCAGTTTATCCCTAGCGGGAGGGGAAGAGTTCTTC. Translating gives CASSLSLAGGEEFF.

This chain connects TRBV10-3 to TRBJ2-1, with TRBD2 matching over 12 bases. Per germline, CDR1 ENHRY and CDR2 SYGVKD. With 3 bases clipped from V and 5 bases from J, the junction kept 5 bases outside the gene matches. The CDR3 spans 16 residues. The CDR3, as DNA: TGTGCCATCAGTGAAACTAGCGGGAGGAGGGACAATGAGCAGTTCTTC. It codes for CAISETSGRRDNEQFF.

V usage is TRBV21-1 and J usage is TRBJ1-1. TRBV21-1 constitutes a pseudogene. This CDR3 comprises 17 residues. The CDR3 sequence: CASSETGLTLGNTEAFF. The CDR3 DNA sequence: TGTGCCAGCAGCGAAACGGGACTCACCTTGGGGAACACTGAAGCTTTCTTT.

In this sample, this clone turned up a few times. This chain joins TRBV10-1 and TRBJ2-5; maybe TRBD2 (6 bases). Germline V lookup: CDR1 WNHNN, CDR2 SYGVQD (reference sequence). Trimming pared 2 bases from V and 1 base from J, leaving 11 bases between. The CDR3 is 15 residues long. CDR3 nucleotide sequence: TGCGCCAGCAGTGAGCGGAGGGCGCTCCAAGAGACCCAGTACTTC. Protein: CASSERRALQETQYF.

The chain uses TRBV19 and TRBJ2-1; perhaps TRBD1 as D (6 bases). The CDR3 consists of 16 residues. V shed 1 base and J shed 2 bases, with 12 bases lying between them. Per germline, CDR1 LNHDA and CDR2 SQIVND (reference sequence). CDR3 sequence: CASSIGGGDTYNEQFF. The CDR3 DNA reads TGTGCCAGTAGTATAGGAGGGGGAGACACCTACAATGAGCAGTTCTTC.

The rearrangement uses TRBV28 and TRBJ2-7; TRBD1 agrees at 10 bases. The CDR3 runs to 13 residues. CDR1 is MDHEN, CDR2 SYDVKM, per germline. Trimming removed 6 bases from V and 4 bases from J; junction bases left unmatched: 3. The chain's CDR3 is CASSSGQGYEQYV. CDR3 in DNA: TGTGCCAGCAGCTCGGGACAGGGGTACGAGCAGTACGTC.

This clone was found once. J is TRBJ1-5 and V is TRBV19; perhaps TRBD1 as D (5 bases). Trimming pared 6 bases from V and 7 bases from J, leaving 16 bases between. Germline values: CDR1 LNHDA, CDR2 SQIVND (reference sequence). There are 14 residues in the CDR3. DNA for the CDR3: TGTGCCAGTAGCCCAGGGAGGGTTGGGCAGCCCCAGCATTTT. It encodes CASSPGRVGQPQHF.

The rearrangement uses TRBV10-2 and TRBJ2-3, with TRBD1 matching 10 bases. The V segment lost 6 bases and the J segment 3 bases; nucleotides outside the gene matches: 21. The CDR3 sequence is 20 residues long. From germline, CDR1 is WSHSY and CDR2 SAAADI. The CDR3 nucleotides are TGCGCCAGCAGGCAAATACCGGGACAGGGGTCCCACGGGGGAACAGATACGCAGTATTTT. Encoded protein: CASRQIPGQGSHGGTDTQYF.

CDR3 protein: CASSWGAGAGGYTF. CDR3 nucleotides: TGTGCCAGCAGTTGGGGTGCAGGGGCAGGTGGCTACACCTTC. J is TRBJ1-2 and V is TRBV6-5; a weak D match, TRBD1 (6 bases). Germline V gene sequence: CDR1 MNHEY, CDR2 SVGAGI. The CDR3 is 14 amino acids. V was pared by 4 bases and J by 7 bases, with 16 bases between.

This clone is a singleton in its sample. The chain couples TRBV10-3 to TRBJ1-1; D is possibly TRBD1 (6 bases). V lost 9 bases and J lost 1, with 15 bases in between. The CDR3 contains 14 residues. Germline V CDR1 and CDR2: ENHRY, SYGVKD. The CDR3 loop reads CAITGGTSNTEAFF. As DNA, the CDR3 is TGTGCCATTACCGGGGGGACATCGAACACTGAAGCTTTCTTT.

The rearrangement uses TRBV28 and TRBJ1-5; tentatively, D is TRBD1 (5 bases). Trimming left V 5 bases short and J 2 bases short, with 13 bases between. Germline CDR1 is MDHEN and CDR2 is SYDVKM. The CDR3 contains 15 residues. CDR3 in DNA: TGTGCCAGCAGTCCTCGGACACTTCGCAATCAGCCCCAGCATTTT. This translates into CASSPRTLRNQPQHF. Together with reference TRBV28 and TRBJ1-5, the CDR3 gives the full variable domain: DVKVTQSSRYLVKRTGEKVFLECVQDMDHENMFWYRQDPGLGLRLIYFSYDVKMKEKGDIPEGYSVSREKKERFSLILESASTNQTSMYLCASSPRTLRNQPQHFGDGTRLSIL.